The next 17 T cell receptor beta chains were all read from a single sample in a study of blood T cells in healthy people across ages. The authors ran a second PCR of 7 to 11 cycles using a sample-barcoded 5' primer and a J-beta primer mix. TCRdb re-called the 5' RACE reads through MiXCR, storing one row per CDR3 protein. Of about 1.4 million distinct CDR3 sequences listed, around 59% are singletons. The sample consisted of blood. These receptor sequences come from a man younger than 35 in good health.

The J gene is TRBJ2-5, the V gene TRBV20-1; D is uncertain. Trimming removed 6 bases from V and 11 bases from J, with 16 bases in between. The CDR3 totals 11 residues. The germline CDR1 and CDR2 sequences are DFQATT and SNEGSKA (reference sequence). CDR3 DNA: TGCAGTGCAGTGGTCACTCTTGAGCAGTACTTC. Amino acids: CSAVVTLEQYF.

CDR3 nucleotide sequence: TGTGCCAGCAGCCGAAACAGGGGCAATGAGCAGTTCTTC. This sequence encodes CASSRNRGNEQFF. The chain is built from TRBV25-1 and TRBJ2-1, with 7 bases aligning to TRBD1. The CDR3 loop spans 13 amino acids. Germline V gene data show CDR1 as MGHDK and CDR2 as SYGVNS. V was clipped by 6 bases and J by 6 bases; unmatched bases: 5.

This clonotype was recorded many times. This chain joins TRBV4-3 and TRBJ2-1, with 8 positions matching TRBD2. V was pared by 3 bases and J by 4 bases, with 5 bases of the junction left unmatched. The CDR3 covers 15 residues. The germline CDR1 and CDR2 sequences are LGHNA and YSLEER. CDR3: CASSQGSGGYNEQFF. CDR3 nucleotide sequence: TGCGCCAGCAGCCAGGGGAGCGGGGGTTACAATGAGCAGTTCTTC.

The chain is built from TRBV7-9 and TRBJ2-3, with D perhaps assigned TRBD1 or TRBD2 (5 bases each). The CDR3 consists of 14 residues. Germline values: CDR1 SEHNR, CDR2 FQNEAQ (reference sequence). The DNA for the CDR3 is TGTGCAAGCCAGCGGACACTCTCCACAGATACGCAGTATTTT. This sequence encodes CASQRTLSTDTQYF. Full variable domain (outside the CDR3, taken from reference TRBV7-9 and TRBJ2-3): DTGVSQNPRHKITKRGQNVTFRCDPISEHNRLYWYRQTLGQGPEFLTYFQNEAQLEKSRLLSDRFSAERPKGSFSTLEIQRTEQGDSAMYLCASQRTLSTDTQYFGPGTRLTVL.

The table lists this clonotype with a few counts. In nucleotides, the CDR3 is TGCGCCAGCAGCTTGCTTGGGGACCCCGACGCAGATACGCAGTATTTT. The encoded protein is CASSLLGDPDADTQYF. The gene calls are TRBV5-1 and TRBJ2-3, with D tentatively TRBD1 or TRBD2 (5 bases each). Looked up from germline, CDR1 is SGHRS and CDR2 is YFSETQ. V dropped 1 base and J dropped 4 bases, with 16 bases sitting between them. The CDR3 extends over 16 amino acids.

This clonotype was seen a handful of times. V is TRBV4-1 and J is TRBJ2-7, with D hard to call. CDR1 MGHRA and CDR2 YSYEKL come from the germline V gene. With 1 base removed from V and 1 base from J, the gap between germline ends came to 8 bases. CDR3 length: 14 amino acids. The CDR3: CASSQGAPSYEQYF. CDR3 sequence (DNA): TGCGCCAGCAGCCAAGGGGCGCCGTCCTACGAGCAGTACTTC.

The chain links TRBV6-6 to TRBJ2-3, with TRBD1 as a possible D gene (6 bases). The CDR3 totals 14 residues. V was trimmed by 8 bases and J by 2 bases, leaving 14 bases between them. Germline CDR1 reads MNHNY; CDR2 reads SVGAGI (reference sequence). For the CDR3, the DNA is TGTGCCAGCTTAGGGGGTACCTACACAGATACGCAGTATTTT. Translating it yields CASLGGTYTDTQYF.

The CDR3 sequence: CASSEARSGLSGANVLTF. CDR3 sequence (DNA): TGTGCCAGCAGTGAAGCGAGGTCAGGGCTCAGTGGGGCCAACGTCCTGACTTTC. J is TRBJ2-6 and V is TRBV2; possible D gene TRBD1, 5 bases. Trimming left V 0 bases short and J 3 bases short, with 15 bases between. The CDR3 runs to 18 residues. Germline values: CDR1 SNHLY, CDR2 FYNNEI.

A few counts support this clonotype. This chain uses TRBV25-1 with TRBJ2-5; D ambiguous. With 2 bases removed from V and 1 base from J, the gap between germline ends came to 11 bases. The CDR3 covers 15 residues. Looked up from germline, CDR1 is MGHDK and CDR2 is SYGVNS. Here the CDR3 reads CASSEDGVLQETQYF. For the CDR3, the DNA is TGTGCCAGCAGTGAAGATGGGGTCCTCCAAGAGACCCAGTACTTC.

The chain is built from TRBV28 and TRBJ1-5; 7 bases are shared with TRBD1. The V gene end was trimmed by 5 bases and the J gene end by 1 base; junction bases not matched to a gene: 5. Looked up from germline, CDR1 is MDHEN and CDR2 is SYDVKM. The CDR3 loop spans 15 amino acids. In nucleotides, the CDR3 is TGTGCCAGCAGTATACAGGGGCGGAGCAATCAGCCCCAGCATTTT. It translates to CASSIQGRSNQPQHF.

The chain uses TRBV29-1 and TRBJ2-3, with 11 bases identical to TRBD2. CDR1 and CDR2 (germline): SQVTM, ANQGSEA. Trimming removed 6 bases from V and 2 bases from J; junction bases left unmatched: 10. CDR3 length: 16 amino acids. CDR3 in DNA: TGCAGCGTCCTAAAGACTAGCGGGGACACCACAGATACGCAGTATTTT. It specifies CSVLKTSGDTTDTQYF.

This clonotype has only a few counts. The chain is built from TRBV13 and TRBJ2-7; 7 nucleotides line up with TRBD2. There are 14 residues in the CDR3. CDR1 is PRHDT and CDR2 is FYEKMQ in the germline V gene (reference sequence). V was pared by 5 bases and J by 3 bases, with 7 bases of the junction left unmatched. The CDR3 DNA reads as TGTGCCAGCAGCCAACGAGCGGGGAACTACGAGCAGTACTTC. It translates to CASSQRAGNYEQYF. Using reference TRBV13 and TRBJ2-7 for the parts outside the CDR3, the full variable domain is AAGVIQSPRHLIKEKRETATLKCYPIPRHDTVYWYQQGPGQDPQFLISFYEKMQSDKGSIPDRFSAQQFSDYHSELNMSSLELGDSALYFCASSQRAGNYEQYFGPGTRLTVT.

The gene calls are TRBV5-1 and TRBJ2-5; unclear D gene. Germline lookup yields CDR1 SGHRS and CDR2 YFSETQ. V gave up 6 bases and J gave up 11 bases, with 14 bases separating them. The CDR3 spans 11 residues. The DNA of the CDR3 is TGCGCCAGCAACTACCTGAATGAGCAGTACTTC. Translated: CASNYLNEQYF.

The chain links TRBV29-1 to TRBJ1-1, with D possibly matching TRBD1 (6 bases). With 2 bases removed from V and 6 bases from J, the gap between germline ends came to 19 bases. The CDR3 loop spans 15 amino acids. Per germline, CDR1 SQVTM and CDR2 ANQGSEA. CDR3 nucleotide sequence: TGCAGCGTTGAACAGGGGTACGGGGGGCCGGCTGAAGCTTTCTTT. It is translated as CSVEQGYGGPAEAFF. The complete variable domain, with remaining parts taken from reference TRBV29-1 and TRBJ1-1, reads SAVISQKPSRDICQRGTSLTIQCQVDSQVTMMFWYRQQPGQSLTLIATANQGSEATYESGFVIDKFPISRPNLTFSTLTVSNMSPEDSSIYLCSVEQGYGGPAEAFFGQGTRLTVV.

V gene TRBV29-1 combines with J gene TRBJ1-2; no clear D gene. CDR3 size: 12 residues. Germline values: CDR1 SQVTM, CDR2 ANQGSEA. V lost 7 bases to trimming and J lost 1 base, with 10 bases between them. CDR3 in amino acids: CSAKTSNYGYTF. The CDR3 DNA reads TGCAGCGCAAAGACAAGTAACTATGGCTACACCTTC.

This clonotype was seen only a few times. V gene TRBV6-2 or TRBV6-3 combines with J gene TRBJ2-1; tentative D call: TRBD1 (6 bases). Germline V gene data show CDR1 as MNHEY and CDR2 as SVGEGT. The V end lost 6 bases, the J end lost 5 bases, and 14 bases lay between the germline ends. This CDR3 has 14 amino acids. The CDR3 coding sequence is TGTGCCAGCAGATTACCGGGACAACACAATGAGCAGTTCTTC. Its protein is CASRLPGQHNEQFF.

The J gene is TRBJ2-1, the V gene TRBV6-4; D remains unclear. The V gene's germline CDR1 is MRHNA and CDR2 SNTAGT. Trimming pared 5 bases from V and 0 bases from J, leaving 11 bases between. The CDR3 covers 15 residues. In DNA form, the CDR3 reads TGTGCCAGCAGTTCCATGGAAAGCTCCTACAATGAGCAGTTCTTC. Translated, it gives CASSSMESSYNEQFF.